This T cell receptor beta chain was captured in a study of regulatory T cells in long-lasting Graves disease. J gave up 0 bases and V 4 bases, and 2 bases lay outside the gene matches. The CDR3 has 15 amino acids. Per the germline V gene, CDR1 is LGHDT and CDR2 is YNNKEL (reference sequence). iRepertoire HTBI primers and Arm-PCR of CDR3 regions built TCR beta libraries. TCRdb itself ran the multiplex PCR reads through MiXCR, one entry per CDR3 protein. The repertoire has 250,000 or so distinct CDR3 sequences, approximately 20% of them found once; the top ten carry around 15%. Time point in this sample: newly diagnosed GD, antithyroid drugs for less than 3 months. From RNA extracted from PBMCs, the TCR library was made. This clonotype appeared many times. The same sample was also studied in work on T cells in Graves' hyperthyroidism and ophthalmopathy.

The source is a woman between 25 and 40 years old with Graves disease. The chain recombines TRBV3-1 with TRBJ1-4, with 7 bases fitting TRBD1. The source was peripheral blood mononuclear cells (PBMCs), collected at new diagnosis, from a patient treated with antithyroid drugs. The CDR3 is CASSLRGPTNEKLFF. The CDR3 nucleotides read TGTGCCAGCAGCCTAAGGGGGCCAACTAATGAAAAACTGTTTTTT.